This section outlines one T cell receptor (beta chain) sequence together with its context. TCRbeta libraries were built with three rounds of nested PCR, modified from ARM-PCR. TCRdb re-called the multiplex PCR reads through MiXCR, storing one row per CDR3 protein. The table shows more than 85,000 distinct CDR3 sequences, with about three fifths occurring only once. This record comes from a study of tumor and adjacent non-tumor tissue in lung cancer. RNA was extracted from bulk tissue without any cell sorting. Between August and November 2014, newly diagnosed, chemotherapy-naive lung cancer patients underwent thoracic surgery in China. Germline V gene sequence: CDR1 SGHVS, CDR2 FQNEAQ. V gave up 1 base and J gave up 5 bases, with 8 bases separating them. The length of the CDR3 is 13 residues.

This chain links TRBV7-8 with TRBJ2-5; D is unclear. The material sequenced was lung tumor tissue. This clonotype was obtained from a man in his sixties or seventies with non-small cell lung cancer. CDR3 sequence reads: CASSLVIMETQYF. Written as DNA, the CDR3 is TGTGCCAGCAGCTTAGTCATAATGGAGACCCAGTACTTC.